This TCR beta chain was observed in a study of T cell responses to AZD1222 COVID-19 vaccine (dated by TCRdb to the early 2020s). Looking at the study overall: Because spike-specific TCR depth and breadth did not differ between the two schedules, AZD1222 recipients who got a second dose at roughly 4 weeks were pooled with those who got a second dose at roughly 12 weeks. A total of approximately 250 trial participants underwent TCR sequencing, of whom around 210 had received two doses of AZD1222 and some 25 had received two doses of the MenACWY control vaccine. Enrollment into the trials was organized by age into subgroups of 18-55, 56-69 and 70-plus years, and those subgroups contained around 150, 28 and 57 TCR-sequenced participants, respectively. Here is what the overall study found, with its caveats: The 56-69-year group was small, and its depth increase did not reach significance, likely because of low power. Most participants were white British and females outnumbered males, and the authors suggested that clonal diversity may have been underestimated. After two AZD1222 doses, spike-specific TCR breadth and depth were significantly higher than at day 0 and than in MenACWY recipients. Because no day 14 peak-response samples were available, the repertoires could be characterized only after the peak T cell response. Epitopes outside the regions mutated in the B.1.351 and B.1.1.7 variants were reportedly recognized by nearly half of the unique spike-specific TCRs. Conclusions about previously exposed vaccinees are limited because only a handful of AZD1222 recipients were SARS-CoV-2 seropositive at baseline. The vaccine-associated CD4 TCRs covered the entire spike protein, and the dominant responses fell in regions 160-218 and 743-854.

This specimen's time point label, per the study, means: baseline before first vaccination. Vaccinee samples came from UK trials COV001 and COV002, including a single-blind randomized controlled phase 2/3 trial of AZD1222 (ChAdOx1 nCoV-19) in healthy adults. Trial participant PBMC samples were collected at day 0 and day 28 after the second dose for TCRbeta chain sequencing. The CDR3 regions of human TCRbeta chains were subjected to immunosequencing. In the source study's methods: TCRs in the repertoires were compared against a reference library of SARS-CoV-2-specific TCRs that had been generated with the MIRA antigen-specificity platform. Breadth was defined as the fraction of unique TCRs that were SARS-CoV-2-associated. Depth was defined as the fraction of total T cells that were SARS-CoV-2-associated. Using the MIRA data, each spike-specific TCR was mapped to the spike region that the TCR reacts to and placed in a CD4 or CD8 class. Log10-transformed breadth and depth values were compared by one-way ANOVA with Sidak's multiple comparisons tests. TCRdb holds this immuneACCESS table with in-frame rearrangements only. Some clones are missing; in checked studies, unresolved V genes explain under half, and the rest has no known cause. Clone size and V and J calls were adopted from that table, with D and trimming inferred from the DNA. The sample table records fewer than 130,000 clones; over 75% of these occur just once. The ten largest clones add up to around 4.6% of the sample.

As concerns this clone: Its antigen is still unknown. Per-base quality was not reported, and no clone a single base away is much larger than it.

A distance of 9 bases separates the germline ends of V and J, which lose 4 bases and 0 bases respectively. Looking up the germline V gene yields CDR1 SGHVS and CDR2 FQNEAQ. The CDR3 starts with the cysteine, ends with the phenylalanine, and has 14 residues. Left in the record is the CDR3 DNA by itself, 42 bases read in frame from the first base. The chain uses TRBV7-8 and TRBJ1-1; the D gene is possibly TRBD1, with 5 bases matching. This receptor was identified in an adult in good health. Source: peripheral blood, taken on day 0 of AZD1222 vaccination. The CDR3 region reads CASSSRTLNTEAFF. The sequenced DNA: TGTGCCAGCAGCTCACGGACATTGAACACTGAAGCTTTCTTT.